This T cell receptor (beta chain) derives from a study of blood T cells in healthy people across ages. Study conclusions and caveats: With age, beta diversity per million T cells declined roughly linearly, significantly by about 37. Researchers said unsorted PBMCs prevented a conclusive naive versus antigen-experienced comparison.

A second PCR, run for about 6 to 11 cycles, used a sample-barcoded 5' primer plus a J-beta primer mix. A single record per CDR3 protein comes from TCRdb applying MiXCR to the 5' RACE reads. This table holds a few hundred thousand distinct CDR3 sequences, approximately 30% found once. A word on this clonotype: The antigen remains unidentified.

With 8 bases removed from V and 6 bases from J, the gap between germline ends came to 17 bases. The CDR3 loop spans 14 amino acids. In germline, CDR1 is MNHEY, CDR2 SVGEGT. This sequence joins TRBV6-2 or TRBV6-3 and TRBJ1-5; unclear D gene. The clonotype was recovered from a woman in her 70s in good health. The sequencing sample was made of blood. The CDR3 region is CASGSGFSSQPQHF. The CDR3 bases are TGTGCCAGCGGGTCGGGGTTCTCAAGTCAGCCCCAGCATTTT.